Shown below are 23 T cell receptor beta chains from a single sample sequenced in a study of T cell responses to AZD1222 COVID-19 vaccine. Method: immunoSEQ multiplex PCR; TCRdb's copy keeps in-frame clones and lacks some. The data contain 86,000 or so clones, 88% of them singletons. This material consisted of peripheral blood, taken 28 days after the second AZD1222 dose. Receptors originate from an adult who received the AZD1222 COVID-19 vaccine.

V and J are TRBV6-5 and TRBJ1-1; no reliable D call. The CDR3 totals 15 residues. Between the trimmed V and J ends, which lost 0 bases and 1 base, there was a span of 9 bases. Germline lookup yields CDR1 MNHEY and CDR2 SVGAGI. CDR3 DNA: TGTGCCAGCAGTTACTCGTACGGAGCGAACACTGAAGCTTTCTTT. The encoded protein is CASSYSYGANTEAFF.

The rearrangement uses TRBV7-9 and TRBJ1-2, with D perhaps matching TRBD1 (5 bases). This CDR3 has 14 amino acids. Germline loops: CDR1 SEHNR, CDR2 FQNEAQ (reference sequence). V was clipped by 1 base and J by 4 bases, with 10 bases between them. In DNA, the CDR3 is TGTGCCAGCAGCTTAGGGGGCGCGGGCTATGGCTACACCTTC. Protein product: CASSLGGAGYGYTF. Full variable domain (outside the CDR3, taken from reference TRBV7-9 and TRBJ1-2): DTGVSQNPRHKITKRGQNVTFRCDPISEHNRLYWYRQTLGQGPEFLTYFQNEAQLEKSRLLSDRFSAERPKGSFSTLEIQRTEQGDSAMYLCASSLGGAGYGYTFGSGTRLTVV.

This clone is labeled medium-sized. In DNA form, the CDR3 reads TGTGCCACCAGCAGAGATCTGGGAGTCAATCAGCCCCAGCATTTT. This encodes CATSRDLGVNQPQHF. This rearrangement joins TRBV15 to TRBJ1-5, with D uncertain. Germline lookup yields CDR1 LNHNV and CDR2 YYDKDF (reference sequence). This CDR3 region has 15 residues. Between the trimmed V and J ends, which lost 0 bases and 3 bases, there was a span of 9 bases.

The chain combines TRBV5-1 with TRBJ2-7; 10 bases agree with TRBD2. CDR1 and CDR2 (germline): SGHRS, YFSETQ. The CDR3 has 16 residues. Trimming at V came to 0 bases and at J to 9 bases, leaving 12 bases not matched to a gene. The CDR3 sequence: CASSLVGAGGQVGQYF. The DNA of the CDR3 is TGCGCCAGCAGCTTGGTAGGAGCGGGAGGGCAAGTGGGGCAGTACTTC.

The chain links TRBV5-4 to TRBJ2-1; 7 nucleotides match TRBD2. The V gene's germline CDR1 is SGHNT and CDR2 YYREEE (reference sequence). V lost 4 bases, J lost 8 bases, and 9 bases stayed unmatched. CDR3 length: 14 residues. CDR3 in DNA: TGTGCCAGCAGCACACCGACTAGCTGGGATGAGCAGTTCTTC. This sequence encodes CASSTPTSWDEQFF.

The V call is TRBV19, the J call TRBJ2-1; TRBD2 is a possible D gene (6 bases). V shed 6 bases and J shed 7 bases, with 13 bases lying between them. Per germline, CDR1 LNHDA and CDR2 SQIVND (reference sequence). The CDR3 runs to 13 residues. The CDR3 loop reads CASRAGTLNEQFF. CDR3 DNA sequence: TGTGCCAGTAGGGCCGGGACTCTAAATGAGCAGTTCTTC.

This chain uses TRBV10-3 with TRBJ2-1, with 12 nucleotides matching TRBD2. V dropped 6 bases and J dropped 5; count of bases not matched to a gene: 8. The CDR3 totals 16 residues. CDR1 is ENHRY, CDR2 SYGVKD, per germline. This CDR3 reads CAISRLAGASDNEQFF. CDR3 DNA: TGTGCCATCAGCCGACTAGCGGGAGCCTCAGACAATGAGCAGTTCTTC.

The rearrangement links TRBV28 to TRBJ2-2, with 9 bases that match TRBD2. This CDR3 is built from 15 residues. J gave up 3 bases and V 7 bases, and 6 bases lay outside the gene matches. The germline gives CDR1 MDHEN, CDR2 SYDVKM. The CDR3 loop reads CASKGGRADTGELFF. CDR3 sequence (DNA): TGTGCCAGCAAGGGCGGGAGGGCCGACACCGGGGAGCTGTTTTTT.

The J gene is TRBJ1-2, the V gene TRBV11-3, with 7 bases fitting TRBD1. The ends lost 5 bases at V and 8 bases at J; junction bases unmatched: 26. The CDR3 is made up of 19 amino acids. Germline CDR1 reads SGHNT; CDR2 reads YENEEA. CDR3 nucleotide sequence: TGTGCCAGCAGCACCACTAGTCGGGACAGTCGCCCAAGGTGGAGGGGCTACACCTTC. Translation: CASSTTSRDSRPRWRGYTF.

This chain connects TRBV28 to TRBJ2-3; D unclear. V was cut by 2 bases and J by 0 bases, with 15 bases left in between. The germline V gene has CDR1 MDHEN and CDR2 SYDVKM. This CDR3 is 17 amino acids long. The CDR3 spells CASSLKDPQESTDTQYF. In nucleotides, the CDR3 is TGTGCCAGCAGTTTAAAGGACCCTCAAGAGAGCACAGATACGCAGTATTTT.

This clone was detected a few times. The chain links TRBV3-1 (or the pseudogene TRBV3-2) to TRBJ2-7; 11 bases match TRBD2. The CDR3 length is 18 residues. V lost 0 bases and J lost 5; bases outside the gene matches: 12. Germline assignment: CDR1 LGHDT and CDR2 YNNKEL (reference sequence). The CDR3 loop reads CASSQDGRASGRFNEQYF. CDR3 coding DNA: TGTGCCAGCAGCCAAGATGGGAGGGCTAGCGGGAGGTTCAACGAGCAGTACTTC.

The chain couples TRBV4-3 to TRBJ1-2, with TRBD1 identical over 9 bases. Germline V gene lookup returns CDR1 LGHNA and CDR2 YSLEER. The V and J ends lost 6 bases and 14 bases, in that order; junction bases with no gene match: 7. The CDR3 spans 11 residues. The CDR3 reads CASSNRDRATF. The CDR3 bases are TGCGCCAGCAGTAACCGGGACAGGGCGACCTTC.

The V call is TRBV3-1 (or the pseudogene TRBV3-2), the J call TRBJ2-7, with D tentatively TRBD2 (6 bases). Germline CDR1 and CDR2: LGHDT and YNNKEL (reference sequence). The CDR3 is 14 amino acids. V was cut by 0 bases and J by 3 bases, with 9 bases left in between. The CDR3 nucleotides are TGTGCCAGCAGCCAAGATCCGGGAGTCTACGAGCAGTACTTC. Translating gives CASSQDPGVYEQYF.

This chain joins TRBV3-1 (or the pseudogene TRBV3-2) and TRBJ2-5; D is uncertain. Germline V CDR1 and CDR2: LGHDT, YNNKEL (reference sequence). The CDR3 runs to 11 residues. V shed 2 bases and J shed 8 bases, with 6 bases lying between them. The CDR3 protein is CASSQYQTQYF. CDR3 nucleotides: TGTGCCAGCAGCCAATACCAAACCCAGTACTTC.

The chain joins TRBV11-1 to TRBJ2-7; 8 nucleotides match TRBD1. The junction had 9 bases not matched to a gene; V was cut back by 5 bases and J by 3 bases. Germline-derived CDR1 and CDR2 are SGHAT and FQDESV (reference sequence). The CDR3 is 15 residues long. The DNA of the CDR3 is TGTGCCAGCAGCGAGACGGACAGGGAAAGCTACGAGCAGTACTTC. The encoded protein is CASSETDRESYEQYF.

The rearrangement links TRBV27 to TRBJ1-6; D is uncertain. The V end was cut by 2 bases, the J end by 10 bases, with 6 bases between. The germline gives CDR1 MNHEY, CDR2 SMNVEV (reference sequence). This CDR3 comprises 12 residues. The CDR3 sequence is CASSLGMSPLHF. The CDR3 DNA is TGTGCCAGCAGTTTAGGGATGTCACCCCTCCACTTT.

The rearrangement uses TRBV3-1 (or the pseudogene TRBV3-2) and TRBJ2-5; tentative D call: TRBD2 (7 bases). Germline values: CDR1 LGHDT, CDR2 YNNKEL (reference sequence). The CDR3 runs to 16 residues. Trimming removed 1 base at V and 2 bases at J, with 14 bases between. CDR3 loop: CASSQVGGGRQETQYF. For the CDR3, the DNA is TGTGCCAGCAGCCAAGTGGGAGGGGGGAGGCAAGAGACCCAGTACTTC.

The chain carries TRBV7-9 and TRBJ2-7; 7 bases line up with TRBD1. V was pared by 1 base and J by 2 bases, with 8 bases of the junction left unmatched. Germline CDR1 reads SEHNR; CDR2 reads FQNEAQ (reference sequence). CDR3 size: 16 residues. The CDR3: CASSLGVTGKAYEQYF. For the CDR3, the DNA is TGTGCCAGCAGCTTAGGGGTGACAGGGAAGGCCTACGAGCAGTACTTC.

The chain combines TRBV12-3 or TRBV12-4 with TRBJ1-2, with D perhaps matching TRBD1 (6 bases). Trimming removed 4 bases at V and 8 bases at J, with 11 bases between. The CDR3 totals 12 residues. The CDR3 DNA sequence: TGTGCCAGCAGTTCCCCGGGGGGCGGCTACACCTTC. Translated, it gives CASSSPGGGYTF.

The J gene is TRBJ2-1, the V gene TRBV11-3; no reliable D call. The CDR3 totals 12 residues. Trimming removed 1 base from V and 7 bases from J, with 5 bases in between. Germline lookup yields CDR1 SGHNT and CDR2 YENEEA. The chain's CDR3 is CASSLGPNEQFF. For the CDR3, the DNA is TGTGCCAGCAGCTTAGGACCTAATGAGCAGTTCTTC.

The rearrangement uses TRBV15 and TRBJ2-5; 7 bases agree with TRBD2. With 0 bases clipped from V and 0 bases from J, the junction kept 1 base outside the gene matches. The V gene's germline CDR1 is LNHNV and CDR2 YYDKDF (reference sequence). The CDR3 has 15 residues. For the CDR3, the DNA is TGTGCCACCAGCAGAGACCGGGGGGACCAAGAGACCCAGTACTTC. This sequence encodes CATSRDRGDQETQYF.

This clone has more than one count but fewer than ten. The J gene is TRBJ2-1, the V gene TRBV5-1, with 11 bases lining up with TRBD2. The CDR3 runs to 16 residues. Unmatched junction bases numbered 6, after V lost 2 bases and J lost 5 bases. The germline V gene has CDR1 SGHRS and CDR2 YFSETQ. In DNA form, the CDR3 reads TGCGCCAGCAGCTTCTCAATAGCGGGAGGGAACAATGAGCAGTTCTTC. Encoded protein: CASSFSIAGGNNEQFF.

The chain recombines TRBV5-1 with TRBJ2-7; D could derive from TRBD1 or TRBD2 (6 bases each). The V gene's germline CDR1 is SGHRS and CDR2 YFSETQ. Trimming removed 4 bases from V and 4 bases from J, with 21 bases in between. This CDR3 has 16 amino acids. CDR3 bases: TGCGCCAGCAGCGGGGGGCCCGGACAACGGCCATACGAGCAGTACTTC. This encodes CASSGGPGQRPYEQYF.